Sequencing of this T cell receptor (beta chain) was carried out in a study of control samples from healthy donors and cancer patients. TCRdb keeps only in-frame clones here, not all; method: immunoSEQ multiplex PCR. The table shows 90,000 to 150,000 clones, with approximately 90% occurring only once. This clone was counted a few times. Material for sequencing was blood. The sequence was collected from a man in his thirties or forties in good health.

The CDR3 region is CASSLEWGNTGELFF. DNA of the CDR3: TGCGCCAGCAGCTTGGAATGGGGGAACACCGGGGAGCTGTTTTTT. The chain recombines TRBV5-1 with TRBJ2-2; D unclear. The CDR3 sequence is 15 residues long. CDR1 and CDR2 (germline): SGHRS, YFSETQ. Trimming pared 0 bases from V and 1 base from J, leaving 7 bases between.